Listed here are 29 T cell receptor beta chains from one sample, sequenced in a study of tissue T cells after allogeneic stem cell transplantation (dated by TCRdb to 2022 to 2024). The sample's time point, from its label and the paper: mouse harvest day 14 after allogeneic transplant. Each mouse graft, delivered by tail vein injection, combined 10^6 splenic CD5+ T cells with 10^7 T-cell-depleted bone marrow cells. The library came from the immunoSEQ multiplex PCR assay. Entries here come from immuneACCESS through TCRdb and include only in-frame sequences with V and J called. Some clones fail to appear in such tables; in the studies checked, an unresolved V gene covers under half of the shortfall, and the cause of the remainder is unknown. The sample records fewer than 4,500 clones, roughly half of which are singletons. About 20% of the sample is in the top ten clones. Sequencing was done on a sample of gut tissue. These receptors originate from a female BALB/c mouse given C57BL/6 T cells with graft-versus-host disease after an allogeneic hematopoietic cell transplant.

In regard to this clone: The gene symbols are mouse symbols. The sequence runs out 1 residue before the end of the CDR3; the remainder is reconstructed from the germline J gene. The V gene is TRBV19, the J gene TRBJ2-5; 9 nucleotides line up with TRBD1. From germline, CDR1 is FNHDT and CDR2 SITEND (reference sequence). This CDR3 contains 15 residues. Trimming took 3 bases from V and 6 from J; bases not matched to a gene: 8. The CDR3 loop is CASSNTGGAGDTQYF. The CDR3 bases that were read are TGTGCCAGCAGTAATACAGGGGGCGCTGGGGACACCCAGTAC.

Turning to this clone: Genes and germline come from the mouse. From the germline J gene comes the end of the CDR3, since the read stops 1 residue before it. V usage is TRBV31 and J usage is TRBJ2-7, with a possible D match to TRBD2 (6 bases). Germline V CDR1 and CDR2: GKSSPN, SITVG. V gave up 2 bases and J gave up 6 bases, with 11 bases separating them. There are 12 residues in the CDR3. The CDR3: CAWSTGPFEQYF. CDR3 DNA, as far as it was read: TGTGCCTGGAGTACTGGGCCCTTTGAACAGTAC.

As to this clone: Germline and genes: mouse. The missing CDR3 end, 1 residue past where the read stops, is filled in from the germline J gene. This sequence joins TRBV26 and TRBJ2-3; unclear D gene. The V end was cut by 4 bases, the J end by 2 bases, with 4 bases between. CDR3 length equals 12 residues. CDR1 is KGHPV and CDR2 is FQNQEV in the germline V gene (reference sequence). CDR3 in amino acids: CASSPNAETLYF. The DNA read from the CDR3 is TGTGCCAGCAGTCCCAATGCAGAAACGCTGTAT.

Of note for this clone: Genes and germline come from the mouse. The sequenced part of the CDR3 DNA is TGTGCCAGCAGTGAAGGGACCTATTCTGGAAATACGCTCTAT. Translation gives CASSEGTYSGNTLY. The entire CDR3 protein reads CASSEGTYSGNTLYF. V usage is TRBV13-1 and J usage is TRBJ1-3; D is perhaps TRBD1 (5 bases). The read ends 1 residue before the CDR3 terminus; that terminus is restored from the germline J gene. The germline V gene encodes CDR1 NSHNY and CDR2 SYGAGN. With 2 bases removed from V and 0 bases from J, the gap between germline ends came to 9 bases. The CDR3 runs to 15 residues.

Comment on this clone: Gene names denote mouse genes. The sequenced fragment ends 1 residue before the CDR3 boundary, so the rest is inferred from the germline J gene. V and J are TRBV23 and TRBJ1-6; the table's D call TRBD1 went unverified against the DNA. TRBJ1-6 falls under the ORF class, with uncertain function. CDR3 length: 16 amino acids. From germline, CDR1 is KGHTA and CDR2 FQNQQP. Incomplete CDR3 DNA: TGCTCCAGCAGTCAATCACAGGGGGCCTATAATTCGCCCCTCTAC. It translates to CSSSQSQGAYNSPLY. The whole CDR3 sequence reads CSSSQSQGAYNSPLYF.

A remark on this clone: Mouse gene names apply. The read halts 1 residue ahead of the CDR3 end, with the missing end drawn from the germline J gene. The rearrangement links TRBV3 to TRBJ2-2, with a tentative D call TRBD1 (5 bases). From germline, CDR1 is SNHLY and CDR2 FYNGKV (reference sequence). Trimming stripped 6 bases from V and 0 bases from J, with 8 bases between. This CDR3 region has 14 residues. The sequenced part of the CDR3 DNA is TGTGCCAGCAGACAACAGGCAAACACCGGGCAGCTCTAC. Translation: CASRQQANTGQLY. The entire CDR3 is CASRQQANTGQLYF.

This clone is labeled as medium-sized. Germline and genes here are mouse. The read is 1 residue too short to cover the CDR3 end, so that end is filled in from the germline J gene. The rearrangement joins TRBV3 to TRBJ2-5; TRBD2 aligns across 10 bases. The germline gives CDR1 SNHLY, CDR2 FYNGKV (reference sequence). The CDR3 is made up of 15 amino acids. V gave up 5 bases and J gave up 4 bases; unmatched junction bases: 6. CDR3: CASSPGLGAKDTQYF. CDR3 DNA, as far as it was read: TGTGCCAGCAGCCCCGGACTGGGGGCCAAAGACACCCAGTAC.

This clone counts as medium-sized. The gene symbols are mouse symbols. The read finishes 1 residue shy of the CDR3 end, and the germline J gene is used to complete it. This sequence joins TRBV23 and TRBJ2-7; the DNA was not compared with TRBD1, the D call given in the table. Germline-derived CDR1 and CDR2 are KGHTA and FQNQQP. The CDR3 is 14 residues long. The CDR3 DNA, read in part, is TGCTCCAGCAGTCAAGGGACAGGGTGGAATGAACAGTAC. Residues: CSSSQGTGWNEQY. The complete CDR3 reads CSSSQGTGWNEQYF.

Of note for this clone: Any gene name here is a mouse gene name. The missing CDR3 end, 1 residue past where the read stops, is filled in from the germline J gene. This sequence joins TRBV13-3 and TRBJ2-1, with TRBD2 identical over 9 bases. Germline CDR1 is NNHDY and CDR2 is SYVADS. The CDR3 is made up of 15 amino acids. Losses at the gene ends were 4 bases for V and 1 base for J; bases not matched to a gene: 3. The sequenced CDR3 bases are TGTGCCAGCAGTCCTGGGGGGGGAAACTATGCTGAGCAGTTC. Protein: CASSPGGGNYAEQF. The whole CDR3 sequence is CASSPGGGNYAEQFF.

Concerning this clone: These gene names are mouse names. The CDR3 end falls 1 residue outside the read, so it is completed with the germline J gene. The J gene is TRBJ2-2, the V gene TRBV5; tentatively, D is TRBD2 (6 bases). V was clipped by 4 bases and J by 7 bases, with 7 bases between them. The CDR3 extends over 12 amino acids. Germline V gene data show CDR1 as LGHNA and CDR2 as YNLKQL (reference sequence). The DNA read from the CDR3 is TGTGCCAGCAGCCGACTGGACGGGCAGCTCTAC. It translates to CASSRLDGQLY. The full CDR3 protein is CASSRLDGQLYF.

As concerns this clone: At one end the junction does not follow the germline gene, possibly because of a read error. The gene names given are mouse names. The CDR3 is CASGDFTYEQYF. The sequenced CDR3 bases are TGTGCCAGCGGTGATTTCACATATGAACAGTAC. The V call is TRBV13-1, the J call TRBJ2-7; no definite D call. The read halts 1 residue ahead of the CDR3 end, with the missing end drawn from the germline J gene. The germline V gene encodes CDR1 NSHNY and CDR2 SYGAGN. The CDR3 spans 12 residues.

In this sample, this clone turned up a few times. Gene labels here are mouse ones. Read data end 1 residue before the CDR3 end; the end is taken from the germline J gene. The rearrangement uses TRBV26 and TRBJ1-1, with 7 bases that match TRBD1. Germline V gives CDR1 KGHPV, CDR2 FQNQEV (reference sequence). Germline trimming cut 2 bases from V and 4 bases from J; bases unmatched to any gene: 4. The CDR3 totals 14 residues. The CDR3 bases that were read are TGTGCCAGCAGTCTGGCAGGGGGGGTCACAGAAGTCTTC. Its protein product is CASSLAGGVTEVF. The full CDR3 is CASSLAGGVTEVFF. Drawing the rest from reference TRBV26 and TRBJ1-1, the complete variable domain is NSKVIQTPRYLVKGQGQKAKMRCIPEKGHPVVFWYQQNKNNEFKFLINFQNQEVLQQIDMTEKRFSAECPSNSPCSLEIQSSEAGDSALYLCASSLAGGVTEVFFGKGTRLTVV.

Of note for this clone: Mouse names are used for the genes. The CDR3 end is not reached by the read, which stops 1 residue before it; the germline J gene fills it in. The V call is TRBV3, the J call TRBJ1-6, with a possible D match to TRBD1 (5 bases). TRBJ1-6 is designated an ORF whose function remains uncertain. Germline V gene data show CDR1 as SNHLY and CDR2 as FYNGKV (reference sequence). The CDR3 spans 13 residues. The germline V and J ends were trimmed by 1 base and 8 bases, with 6 bases remaining between them. The part of the CDR3 DNA that was read is TGTGCCAGCAGCTTAGAGACAGATTCGCCCCTCTAC. Protein product: CASSLETDSPLY. The whole CDR3 protein is CASSLETDSPLYF.

This clone was seen more than once but under ten times. The gene names here belong to mouse. The observed sequence ends 1 residue before the CDR3 terminus, with the missing tail filled in from the germline J gene. The chain couples TRBV26 to TRBJ2-7; D may be TRBD1 (5 bases). There are 13 residues in the CDR3. Germline-derived CDR1 and CDR2 are KGHPV and FQNQEV (reference sequence). V lost 3 bases and J lost 3, with 9 bases in between. The DNA read from the CDR3 is TGTGCCAGCAGTCTTCGGACACACTATGAACAGTAC. Protein: CASSLRTHYEQY. The CDR3 reads in full as CASSLRTHYEQYF.

This clone ranks as large. Gene names are mouse gene names. The CDR3 goes on 1 residue after the read ends, and that part is filled in from the germline J gene. This chain links TRBV13-1 with TRBJ2-7; 7 bases line up with TRBD1. Germline lookup yields CDR1 NSHNY and CDR2 SYGAGN. The CDR3 runs 13 residues. V lost 4 bases and J lost 0; bases outside the gene matches: 1. CDR3 bases read: TGTGCCAGCAGTCCAGGGGGCTCCTATGAACAGTAC. Encoded protein: CASSPGGSYEQY. The full CDR3 is CASSPGGSYEQYF.

As regards this clone: These gene names are mouse names. The sequence runs out 1 residue before the end of the CDR3; the remainder is reconstructed from the germline J gene. The rearrangement joins TRBV19 to TRBJ2-2; D possibly corresponds to TRBD1 (5 bases). Trimming left V 1 base short and J 4 bases short, with 8 bases between. Germline lookup yields CDR1 FNHDT and CDR2 SITEND (reference sequence). The CDR3 length is 14 residues. The sequenced CDR3 bases are TGTGCCAGCAGTATAAGGGGAGTCACCGGGCAGCTCTAC. The encoded protein is CASSIRGVTGQLY. The CDR3 in its entirety is CASSIRGVTGQLYF. The full variable domain, rest sourced from reference TRBV19 and TRBJ2-2, is GGIITQTPKFLIGQEGQKLTLKCQQNFNHDTMYWYRQDSGKGLRLIYYSITENDLQKGDLSEGYDASREKKSSFSLTVTSAQKNEMAVFLCASSIRGVTGQLYFGEGSKLTVL.

A word on this clone: Genes here carry mouse names. The read ends 1 residue shy of where the CDR3 ends; the end is completed using the germline J gene. The V and J genes are TRBV12-2 and TRBJ1-4, with TRBD1 as a possible D gene (5 bases). V lost 3 bases, J lost 5 bases, and 18 bases lay in between. The CDR3 has 16 residues. Per the germline V gene, CDR1 is SGHLS and CDR2 is HYDKME. The CDR3 DNA, read in part, is TGTGCCAGCTCTTTTCCGGGGGGGAAGAAGAACGAAAGATTATTT. Encoded protein: CASSFPGGKKNERLF. The CDR3 in its entirety is CASSFPGGKKNERLFF.

Worth noting for this clone: Genes and germline are mouse. The read finishes 1 residue shy of the CDR3 end, and the germline J gene is used to complete it. The gene calls are TRBV3 and TRBJ2-4; D is perhaps TRBD1 (5 bases). The germline V and J ends were trimmed by 5 bases and 2 bases, with 8 bases remaining between them. The CDR3 length is 13 residues. Per the germline V gene, CDR1 is SNHLY and CDR2 is FYNGKV (reference sequence). This CDR3 is CASSRTTQNTLYF. The DNA read from the CDR3 is TGTGCCAGCAGCCGGACAACTCAAAACACCTTGTAC.

This clone was observed a few times. Gene and germline names: mouse. The sequenced fragment ends 1 residue before the CDR3 boundary, so the rest is inferred from the germline J gene. V usage is TRBV16 and J usage is TRBJ1-3; D is uncertain. V was trimmed by 0 bases and J by 0 bases, leaving 6 bases between them. CDR1 and CDR2 (germline): SGHSA, FRNQAP. CDR3 length: 15 residues. Here the CDR3 reads CASSLDSPSGNTLYF. The DNA read from the CDR3 is TGTGCAAGCAGCTTAGACAGCCCTTCTGGAAATACGCTCTAT.

With regard to this clone: Gene names refer to mouse genes. The sequence runs out 1 residue before the end of the CDR3; the remainder is reconstructed from the germline J gene. The chain uses TRBV13-2 and TRBJ1-6; D remains unclear. TRBJ1-6 carries the ORF label, with uncertain function. Trimming took off 0 bases at V and 1 base at J, with 8 bases between the two ends. This CDR3 spans 16 amino acids. Germline CDR1 and CDR2: NNHNN and SYGAGS (reference sequence). Partial CDR3 DNA: TGTGCCAGCGGTGATGCAGGAGTCTCCTATAATTCGCCCCTCTAC. Protein: CASGDAGVSYNSPLY. The whole CDR3 reads CASGDAGVSYNSPLYF.

Worth noting for this clone: The gene symbols are mouse symbols. Read data end 1 residue before the CDR3 end; the end is taken from the germline J gene. The chain uses TRBV26 and TRBJ1-4, with D unresolved. Germline CDR1 is KGHPV and CDR2 is FQNQEV (reference sequence). Deletions cut 5 bases from V and 0 bases from J, with 4 bases between. This CDR3 is 13 amino acids long. CDR3 sequence: CASSAISNERLFF. CDR3 DNA (partial): TGTGCCAGCAGTGCCATTTCCAACGAAAGATTATTT.

A word on this clone: Germline and genes: mouse. The CDR3 end falls 1 residue outside the read, so it is completed with the germline J gene. This rearrangement joins TRBV23 to TRBJ2-3; TRBD2 is the table's D call, not checked against the DNA. Germline loops: CDR1 KGHTA, CDR2 FQNQQP. The CDR3 runs 15 residues. CDR3 DNA, as far as it was read: TGCTCCAGCAGTCAGAGACTGGGGGCGGAAGAAACGCTGTAT. As protein: CSSSQRLGAEETLY. The complete CDR3 protein is CSSSQRLGAEETLYF.

Comments on this clone: The listed genes are named as in mouse. The missing CDR3 end, 1 residue past where the read stops, is filled in from the germline J gene. V usage is TRBV26 and J usage is TRBJ2-2; TRBD1 is a possible D gene (5 bases). The CDR3 runs to 14 residues. V lost 3 bases and J lost 4, with 9 bases in between. CDR1 and CDR2 from the germline V gene are KGHPV and FQNQEV (reference sequence). The DNA read from the CDR3 is TGTGCCAGCAGTCTCCAGGGAGGCACCGGGCAGCTCTAC. Translating gives CASSLQGGTGQLY. The whole CDR3 protein reads CASSLQGGTGQLYF.

The table lists this clone with a count of one. Genes and germline are mouse. The read terminates 1 residue before the CDR3 end, so the remaining end is supplied by the germline J gene. V is TRBV26 and J is TRBJ1-3; no clear D gene. Germline values: CDR1 KGHPV, CDR2 FQNQEV (reference sequence). This CDR3 is built from 15 residues. V was shortened by 0 bases and J by 0 bases, with 6 bases between the two germline ends. This CDR3 is CASSLSQRSGNTLYF. CDR3 bases read: TGTGCCAGCAGTCTGTCTCAACGTTCTGGAAATACGCTCTAT.

Points on this clone: Any gene name here is a mouse gene name. The CDR3 end is not reached by the read, which stops 1 residue before it; the germline J gene fills it in. The rearrangement uses TRBV24 and TRBJ2-4, with TRBD2 identical over 9 bases. This CDR3 is built from 17 residues. Germline loops: CDR1 KGHTA, CDR2 FRNEEI. V gave up 2 bases and J gave up 0 bases; unmatched junction bases: 6. The sequenced part of the CDR3 DNA is TGTGCCAGCAGTCTGGAGGGGACTGGGCCTAGTCAAAACACCTTGTAC. This encodes CASSLEGTGPSQNTLY. The whole CDR3 protein reads CASSLEGTGPSQNTLYF.

About this clone: The gene symbols are mouse symbols. Incomplete CDR3 DNA: TGTGCCAGCAGTCCCCTAAAGTATTCTGGAAATACGCTCTAT. Translation: CASSPLKYSGNTLY. The whole CDR3 protein reads CASSPLKYSGNTLYF. This chain joins TRBV26 and TRBJ1-3; the D is unclear. Sequencing ends 1 residue short of the CDR3 end; the germline J gene provides the rest. V lost 4 bases and J 0 bases, leaving 10 bases between the germline ends. Germline V gene lookup returns CDR1 KGHPV and CDR2 FQNQEV (reference sequence). The CDR3 runs to 15 residues.

Details on this clone: Genes here carry mouse names. The CDR3 goes on 1 residue after the read ends, and that part is filled in from the germline J gene. The chain carries TRBV5 and TRBJ2-1; 7 bases are shared with TRBD2. The germline gives CDR1 LGHNA, CDR2 YNLKQL (reference sequence). J was trimmed by 4 bases and V by 2 bases; bases with no gene match: 2. The CDR3 totals 14 residues. The DNA read from the CDR3 is TGTGCCAGCAGCCAACGGACTGGTTATGCTGAGCAGTTC. Residues: CASSQRTGYAEQF. The whole CDR3 sequence is CASSQRTGYAEQFF.

The sample holds a few counts of this clone. Gene names denote mouse genes. The read gets to within 1 residue of the CDR3 end, and the germline J gene fills in the rest. The chain carries TRBV16 and TRBJ2-2, with a possible D match to TRBD1 (5 bases). V shed 3 bases and J shed 0 bases, with 8 bases lying between them. The CDR3 runs to 15 residues. The germline V gene has CDR1 SGHSA and CDR2 FRNQAP. The CDR3 is CASSLAGSNTGQLYF. CDR3 bases read: TGTGCAAGCAGCTTGGCAGGGTCAAACACCGGGCAGCTCTAC.

On this clone itself: Mouse gene names and germline throughout. The read gets to within 1 residue of the CDR3 end, and the germline J gene fills in the rest. The J gene is TRBJ2-4, the V gene TRBV26, with D possibly TRBD2 on 6 matching bases. The germline gives CDR1 KGHPV, CDR2 FQNQEV (reference sequence). Trimming cost V 6 bases and J 6 bases, with 7 bases left between them. This CDR3 contains 11 residues. The CDR3 sequence is CASSGLNTLYF. The covered CDR3 bases are TGTGCCAGCAGCGGACTGAACACCTTGTAC.